This T cell receptor (beta chain) was retrieved from a study of blood T cell repertoires in COVID-19. On the study more broadly: The United States, Italy and Spain supplied acute and convalescent COVID-19 samples. The analysed material was cDNA or gDNA that came from T cells, B-cell-depleted T cells, or PBMCs.

Original methodology: Nucleated cell counts were estimated from reference gene primer amplification. TCRdb's table, derived via immunoSEQ multiplex PCR, lists solely in-frame clones and lacks some. V and J calls plus clone size are reproduced from that table; the DNA served to infer D and trimming. The sample includes roughly 250,000 clones, 65% to 90% seen only once; the top ten take 4.5% to 5%. From germline, CDR1 is SGHRS and CDR2 YFSETQ. Unmatched junction bases numbered 7, after V lost 4 bases and J lost 1 base. This CDR3 has 16 amino acids. The rearrangement links TRBV5-1 to TRBJ2-3; 9 nucleotides line up with TRBD1. This TCR was recovered from a woman of 80 years or more with active or convalescent COVID-19. Sequences were obtained from peripheral blood. The CDR3 bases are TGCGCCAGCAGCCGGGGACAGGGAGGACGCACAGATACGCAGTATTTT. This translates into CASSRGQGGRTDTQYF. Using reference TRBV5-1 and TRBJ2-3 for the parts outside the CDR3, the full variable domain is KAGVTQTPRYLIKTRGQQVTLSCSPISGHRSVSWYQQTPGQGLQFLFEYFSETQRNKGNFPGRFSGRQFSNSRSEMNVSTLELGDSALYLCASSRGQGGRTDTQYFGPGTRLTVL.